The 27 T cell receptor beta chains below all came from one sample that was sequenced in a study of shared clonotypes between healthy human individuals. TCRdb keeps only in-frame clones here, not all; method: immunoSEQ multiplex PCR. The table lists 330,000 or so clones, around 79% of them singletons. Sequenced input: memory CD4+ T cells sorted from blood. Specified subset: CD45RA-negative fraction. The receptors derive from a man aged 25-45 years in good health.

V and J are TRBV27 and TRBJ2-7; D uncertain. Trimming shortened V by 5 bases and J by 2 bases, and 16 bases separated the two germline ends. This CDR3 contains 15 residues. From germline, CDR1 is MNHEY and CDR2 SMNVEV (reference sequence). The CDR3 protein is CASSIAASGAYEQYF. Written as DNA, the CDR3 is TGTGCCAGCAGTATAGCCGCGTCGGGTGCCTACGAGCAGTACTTC.

The chain employs TRBV28 and TRBJ1-1, with D uncertain. The V end was cut by 1 base, the J end by 4 bases, with 10 bases between. Germline V gene lookup returns CDR1 MDHEN and CDR2 SYDVKM. This CDR3 is 14 amino acids long. Here the CDR3 reads CASSLSPWGTEAFF. CDR3 DNA sequence: TGTGCCAGCAGTTTATCCCCCTGGGGCACTGAAGCTTTCTTT.

V usage is TRBV6-1 and J usage is TRBJ2-5; a weak D match, TRBD1 (6 bases). With the DNA end fitting TRBJ2-7 better, the J assignment may be wrong. This CDR3 has 15 residues. Germline values: CDR1 MNHNS, CDR2 SASEGT. The CDR3 bases are TGTGCCAGCAGCGTAAGGGCAGGGGCGACCTACGAGCAGTACTTC. Translated, it gives CASSVRAGATYEQYF.

The V call is TRBV30, the J call TRBJ2-7, with 9 positions matching TRBD1. Trimming cost V 3 bases and J 9 bases; bases outside gene matches: 12. This CDR3 region has 14 residues. Germline V gene sequence: CDR1 GTSNPN, CDR2 SVGIG (reference sequence). The CDR3 protein is CAWRGGTGNLAQYF. For the CDR3, the DNA is TGTGCCTGGAGGGGGGGGACAGGGAATTTAGCGCAGTACTTC.

The rearrangement joins TRBV5-1 to TRBJ2-3; D is perhaps TRBD1 (5 bases). Per the germline V gene, CDR1 is SGHRS and CDR2 is YFSETQ. Deletions cut 5 bases from V and 0 bases from J, with 10 bases between. The CDR3 totals 14 residues. CDR3 nucleotide sequence: TGCGCCAGCAGTGAACAGGACAGCACAGATACGCAGTATTTT. This encodes CASSEQDSTDTQYF.

V and J are TRBV7-5 and TRBJ2-1. TRBV7-5 is recorded as a pseudogene. This CDR3 has 15 residues. CDR3 in amino acids: CARSFGPHTTNEQFF. As DNA, the CDR3 is TGTGCCAGAAGCTTCGGACCACATACTACCAATGAGCAGTTCTTC.

The chain has TRBV10-1 and TRBJ2-3; D is possibly TRBD2 (5 bases). Germline CDR1 WNHNN, CDR2 SYGVQD (reference sequence). The CDR3 consists of 15 residues. Trimming shortened V by 0 bases and J by 0 bases, and 7 bases separated the two germline ends. The DNA of the CDR3 is TGCGCCAGCAGTGAGTCGTTAGCGAGCACAGATACGCAGTATTTT. As protein: CASSESLASTDTQYF.

The V and J genes are TRBV6-1 and TRBJ2-5; D is unclear. Trimming took off 2 bases at V and 6 bases at J, with 16 bases between the two ends. CDR1 and CDR2 from the germline V gene are MNHNS and SASEGT. The CDR3 consists of 15 residues. In DNA, the CDR3 is TGTGCCAGCAGTGAATACCGGACCGGAGATAAGACCCAGTACTTC. Translated, it gives CASSEYRTGDKTQYF.

The rearrangement links TRBV5-1 to TRBJ2-5, with D perhaps matching TRBD1 (6 bases). The CDR3 has 14 amino acids. Germline CDR1 and CDR2: SGHRS and YFSETQ. Deletions cut 7 bases from V and 3 bases from J, with 16 bases between. CDR3 region: CASRDPGTKETQYF. The CDR3 bases are TGCGCCAGCCGGGACCCGGGGACAAAAGAGACCCAGTACTTC.

The chain joins TRBV4-3 to TRBJ1-3; no definite D call. Germline loops: CDR1 LGHNA, CDR2 YSLEER. The V and J ends lost 3 bases and 0 bases respectively, with 9 bases between them. This CDR3 is 15 amino acids long. The CDR3 nucleotides read TGCGCCAGCAGCCAGTTAAGTAGCTCTGGAAACACCATATATTTT. This sequence encodes CASSQLSSSGNTIYF.

This chain links TRBV30 with TRBJ1-4; a weak D match, TRBD1 (6 bases). Trimming removed 3 bases at V and 8 bases at J, with 19 bases between. Germline V gives CDR1 GTSNPN, CDR2 SVGIG (reference sequence). CDR3 length: 15 amino acids. DNA of the CDR3: TGTGCCTGGAGCGACATACAGGGACTGGAGGAAAAACTGTTTTTT. Translation: CAWSDIQGLEEKLFF.

About this clone: Other DNA variants within this sample encode the same CDR3. V usage is TRBV18 and J usage is TRBJ2-3; weak D call: TRBD2 (5 bases). V was trimmed by 6 bases and J by 6 bases, leaving 13 bases between them. The CDR3 covers 13 residues. Germline loops: CDR1 KGHSH, CDR2 LQKENI. CDR3 amino acids: CASSPGNADTQYF. CDR3 DNA sequence: TGTGCCAGCTCCCCGGGAAACGCGGATACGCAGTATTTT. Together with reference TRBV18 and TRBJ2-3, the CDR3 gives the full variable domain: NAGVMQNPRHLVRRRGQEARLRCSPMKGHSHVYWYRQLPEEGLKFMVYLQKENIIDESGMPKERFSAEFPKEGPSILRIQQVVRGDSAAYFCASSPGNADTQYFGPGTRLTVL.

The rearrangement links TRBV28 to TRBJ2-1; a weak D match, TRBD1 (6 bases). Trimming pared 3 bases from V and 10 bases from J, leaving 19 bases between. CDR1 and CDR2 (germline): MDHEN, SYDVKM. The CDR3 has 15 residues. In DNA form, the CDR3 reads TGTGCCAGCAGTTTGTTCAGAACAGGGACGGGGGAGCAGTTCTTC. Its translation is CASSLFRTGTGEQFF.

The chain links TRBV7-9 to TRBJ2-5; D remains ambiguous. V shed 5 bases and J shed 7 bases, with 11 bases lying between them. CDR3 length equals 12 residues. Per germline, CDR1 SEHNR and CDR2 FQNEAQ (reference sequence). CDR3 sequence reads: CASSTEAGTQYF. The CDR3 nucleotides read TGTGCCAGCAGCACCGAAGCCGGGACCCAGTACTTC.

The chain links TRBV29-1 to TRBJ2-3; TRBD1 agrees at 7 bases. From germline, CDR1 is SQVTM and CDR2 ANQGSEA. The CDR3 covers 15 residues. Trimming cost V 4 bases and J 2 bases; bases outside gene matches: 9. CDR3 amino acids: CSVVGQGVPTDTQYF. CDR3 nucleotide sequence: TGCAGCGTTGTTGGGCAGGGGGTACCCACAGATACGCAGTATTTT.

There are many counts of this clone. This sample also contains other DNA sequences that code for the same CDR3. The rearrangement links TRBV7-9 to TRBJ1-2; the D gene is possibly TRBD1 (5 bases). Trimming removed 5 bases from V and 0 bases from J, with 13 bases in between. The length of the CDR3 is 15 residues. Germline CDR1 reads SEHNR; CDR2 reads FQNEAQ (reference sequence). CDR3: CASSPGLVANYGYTF. The CDR3 DNA sequence: TGTGCCAGCAGCCCGGGACTGGTAGCTAACTATGGCTACACCTTC.

Note on this clone: This may be a read error, as it is one base from a much larger clone. This same CDR3 is encoded by further DNA sequences in the sample. This chain links TRBV10-2 with TRBJ2-7; 9 bases line up with TRBD1. V shed 4 bases, J shed 3 bases, and the junction held 13 bases outside the gene matches. The CDR3 runs to 17 residues. The germline CDR1 and CDR2 sequences are WSHSY and SAAADI. The DNA of the CDR3 is TGCGCCAGCAGTGTGGGTAACAGGGGGCGCTTAAACTACGAGCAGTACTTC. Translated: CASSVGNRGRLNYEQYF.

V usage is TRBV11-2 and J usage is TRBJ2-5, with TRBD2 identical over 8 bases. There are 15 residues in the CDR3. Germline CDR1 SGHAT, CDR2 FQNNGV. V shed 5 bases and J 5 bases; nucleotides not matched to a gene: 10. The DNA for the CDR3 is TGTGCCAGCAGCCAGGCGGGGGGTGCGGTGGAGACCCAGTACTTC. Its translation is CASSQAGGAVETQYF. Full variable domain (rest looked up from reference TRBV11-2 and TRBJ2-5): EAGVAQSPRYKIIEKRQSVAFWCNPISGHATLYWYQQILGQGPKLLIQFQNNGVVDDSQLPKDRFSAERLKGVDSTLKIQPAKLEDSAVYLCASSQAGGAVETQYFGPGTRLLVL.

This clone came up a few times. The chain couples TRBV11-2 to TRBJ1-1; D remains unclear. The CDR3 covers 15 residues. Germline CDR1 and CDR2: SGHAT and FQNNGV. V was pared by 5 bases and J by 2 bases, with 15 bases between. Written as DNA, the CDR3 is TGTGCCAGCAGCCCTGGCGGGAGAAGCAACACTGAAGCTTTCTTT. Its translation is CASSPGGRSNTEAFF. Full variable domain (outside the CDR3, taken from reference TRBV11-2 and TRBJ1-1): EAGVAQSPRYKIIEKRQSVAFWCNPISGHATLYWYQQILGQGPKLLIQFQNNGVVDDSQLPKDRFSAERLKGVDSTLKIQPAKLEDSAVYLCASSPGGRSNTEAFFGQGTRLTVV.

J is TRBJ1-4 and V is TRBV7-9, with D hard to call. The V end was cut by 2 bases, the J end by 0 bases, with 7 bases between. The CDR3 sequence is 15 residues long. Germline CDR1 reads SEHNR; CDR2 reads FQNEAQ (reference sequence). The chain's CDR3 is CASSLSAATNEKLFF. Written as DNA, the CDR3 is TGTGCCAGCAGCTTATCAGCAGCAACTAATGAAAAACTGTTTTTT.

The rearrangement uses TRBV2 and TRBJ2-1; D is possibly TRBD2 (6 bases). From germline, CDR1 is SNHLY and CDR2 FYNNEI. This CDR3 comprises 13 residues. V was clipped by 6 bases and J by 9 bases, with 15 bases between them. CDR3 residues: CASRVDYLGEQFF. The CDR3 coding sequence is TGTGCCAGCAGGGTGGACTACCTTGGTGAGCAGTTCTTC.

This CDR3 reads CASSLNHYGYTF. CDR3 DNA: TGTGCCAGCAGTTTAAACCACTATGGCTACACCTTC. The chain combines TRBV28 with TRBJ1-2; D remains ambiguous. The V end was cut by 2 bases, the J end by 3 bases, with 4 bases between. This CDR3 has 12 residues. Germline V gives CDR1 MDHEN, CDR2 SYDVKM.

The chain is built from TRBV29-1 and TRBJ1-2; D is uncertain. The V and J ends lost 1 base and 7 bases respectively, with 10 bases between them. Germline CDR1 is SQVTM and CDR2 is ANQGSEA. There are 12 residues in the CDR3. The CDR3 spells CSVEGARSGYTF. CDR3 nucleotide sequence: TGCAGCGTTGAAGGGGCGCGGAGTGGCTACACCTTC. Using reference TRBV29-1 and TRBJ1-2 for the parts outside the CDR3, the full variable domain is SAVISQKPSRDICQRGTSLTIQCQVDSQVTMMFWYRQQPGQSLTLIATANQGSEATYESGFVIDKFPISRPNLTFSTLTVSNMSPEDSSIYLCSVEGARSGYTFGSGTRLTVV.

The chain uses TRBV2 and TRBJ2-7, with 7 nucleotides matching TRBD2. Germline CDR1 SNHLY, CDR2 FYNNEI. This CDR3 region has 14 residues. The ends lost 6 bases at V and 3 bases at J; junction bases unmatched: 8. The DNA for the CDR3 is TGTGCCAGCAGCCTCGAGGCTAGCGGCTACGAGCAGTACTTC. Protein: CASSLEASGYEQYF.

The chain employs TRBV18 and TRBJ1-3; D unresolved. Germline CDR1 is KGHSH and CDR2 is LQKENI. Trimming took off 2 bases at V and 1 base at J, with 9 bases between the two ends. This CDR3 has 15 amino acids. CDR3 amino acids: CASSPSGRSGNTIYF. For the CDR3, the DNA is TGTGCCAGCTCACCATCCGGCCGGTCTGGAAACACCATATATTTT.

This clone was recorded once. The chain is built from TRBV7-2 and TRBJ2-6; D is ambiguous. This CDR3 contains 17 residues. V was clipped by 5 bases and J by 0 bases, with 14 bases between them. Germline loops: CDR1 SGHTA, CDR2 FQGNSA. The CDR3 sequence: CASSPNSLISGANVLTF. For the CDR3, the DNA is TGTGCCAGCAGCCCTAACAGCCTAATCTCTGGGGCCAACGTCCTGACTTTC.

This clone was found many times. This chain joins TRBV12-5 and TRBJ2-3; 8 nucleotides align to TRBD1. The CDR3 loop spans 15 amino acids. Germline CDR1 and CDR2: LGHNT and FRNRAP. V shed 6 bases and J 4 bases; nucleotides not matched to a gene: 9. CDR3 sequence: CASGPGQGVADTQYF. The CDR3, as DNA: TGTGCTAGTGGCCCCGGACAGGGAGTGGCAGATACGCAGTATTTT.